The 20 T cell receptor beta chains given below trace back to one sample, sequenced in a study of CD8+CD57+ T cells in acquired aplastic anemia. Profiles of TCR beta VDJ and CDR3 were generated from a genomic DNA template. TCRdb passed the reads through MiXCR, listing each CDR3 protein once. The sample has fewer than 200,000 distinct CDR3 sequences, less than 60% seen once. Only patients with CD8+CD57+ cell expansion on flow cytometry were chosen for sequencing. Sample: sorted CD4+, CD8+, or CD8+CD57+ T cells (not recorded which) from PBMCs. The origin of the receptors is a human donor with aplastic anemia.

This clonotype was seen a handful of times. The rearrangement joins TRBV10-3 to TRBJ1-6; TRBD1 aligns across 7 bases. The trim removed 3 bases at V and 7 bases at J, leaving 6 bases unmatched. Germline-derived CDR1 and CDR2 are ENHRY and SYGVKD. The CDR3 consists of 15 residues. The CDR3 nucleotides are TGTGCCATCAGTGAACGTGGGACAGACAATTCACCCCTCCACTTT. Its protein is CAISERGTDNSPLHF.

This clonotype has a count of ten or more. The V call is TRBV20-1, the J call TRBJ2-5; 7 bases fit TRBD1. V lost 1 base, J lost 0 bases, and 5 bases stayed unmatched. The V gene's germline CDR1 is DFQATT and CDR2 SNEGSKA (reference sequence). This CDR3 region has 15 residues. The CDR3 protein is CSARVDRENQETQYF. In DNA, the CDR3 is TGCAGTGCTAGAGTTGACAGGGAGAACCAAGAGACCCAGTACTTC.

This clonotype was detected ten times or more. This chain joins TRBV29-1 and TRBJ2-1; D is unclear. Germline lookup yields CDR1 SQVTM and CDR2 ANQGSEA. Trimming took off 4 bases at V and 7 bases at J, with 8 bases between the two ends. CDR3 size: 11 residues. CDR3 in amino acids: CSVVLLNEQFF. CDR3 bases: TGCAGCGTTGTCCTCCTTAATGAGCAGTTCTTC.

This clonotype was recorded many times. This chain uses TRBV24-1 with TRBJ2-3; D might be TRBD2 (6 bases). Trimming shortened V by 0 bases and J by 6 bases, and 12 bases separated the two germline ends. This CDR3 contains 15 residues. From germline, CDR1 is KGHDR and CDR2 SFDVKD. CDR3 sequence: CATSDLATEGDTQYF. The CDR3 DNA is TGTGCCACCAGTGATTTGGCCACGGAGGGGGATACGCAGTATTTT.

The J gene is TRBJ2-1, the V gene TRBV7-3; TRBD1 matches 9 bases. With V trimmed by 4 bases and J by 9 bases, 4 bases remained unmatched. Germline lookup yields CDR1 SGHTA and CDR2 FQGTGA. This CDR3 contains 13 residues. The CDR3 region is CASSSDRGGEQFF. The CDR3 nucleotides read TGTGCCAGCAGCTCCGACAGGGGGGGTGAGCAGTTCTTC.

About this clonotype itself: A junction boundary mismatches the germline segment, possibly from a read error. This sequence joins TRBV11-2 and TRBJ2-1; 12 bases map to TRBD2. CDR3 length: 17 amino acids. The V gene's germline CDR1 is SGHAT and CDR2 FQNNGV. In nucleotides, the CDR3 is TGCGCCAGCGGCCTAGGCCCCACTAGCGGGAGGAGAGATGAGCAGTTCTTC. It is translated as CASGLGPTSGRRDEQFF.

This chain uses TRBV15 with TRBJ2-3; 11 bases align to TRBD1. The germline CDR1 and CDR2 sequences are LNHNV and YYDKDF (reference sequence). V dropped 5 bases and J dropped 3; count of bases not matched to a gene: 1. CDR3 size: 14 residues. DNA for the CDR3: TGTGCCACCAGCTGGGACAGGGGGACAGATACGCAGTATTTT. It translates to CATSWDRGTDTQYF. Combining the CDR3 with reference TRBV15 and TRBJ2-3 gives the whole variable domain DAMVIQNPRYQVTQFGKPVTLSCSQTLNHNVMYWYQQKSSQAPKLLFHYYDKDFNNEADTPDNFQSRRPNTSFCFLDIRSPGLGDTAMYLCATSWDRGTDTQYFGPGTRLTVL.

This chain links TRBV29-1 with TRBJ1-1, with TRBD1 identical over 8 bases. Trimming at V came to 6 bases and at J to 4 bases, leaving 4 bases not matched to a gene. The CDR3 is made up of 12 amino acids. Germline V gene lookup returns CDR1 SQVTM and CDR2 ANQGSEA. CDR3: CSVADRGTEAFF. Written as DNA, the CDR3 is TGCAGCGTAGCAGACAGGGGCACTGAAGCTTTCTTT.

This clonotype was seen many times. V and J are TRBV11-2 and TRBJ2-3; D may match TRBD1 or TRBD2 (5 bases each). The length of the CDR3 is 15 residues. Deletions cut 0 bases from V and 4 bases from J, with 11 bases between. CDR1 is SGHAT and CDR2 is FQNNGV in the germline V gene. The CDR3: CASSLETQGADTQYF. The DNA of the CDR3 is TGTGCCAGCAGCTTAGAAACGCAGGGAGCAGATACGCAGTATTTT.

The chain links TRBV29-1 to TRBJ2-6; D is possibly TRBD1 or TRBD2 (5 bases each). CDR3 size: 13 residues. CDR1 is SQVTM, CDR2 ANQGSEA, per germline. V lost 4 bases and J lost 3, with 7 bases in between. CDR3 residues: CSVGGDGANVLTF. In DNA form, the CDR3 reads TGCAGCGTTGGAGGGGATGGGGCCAACGTCCTGACTTTC. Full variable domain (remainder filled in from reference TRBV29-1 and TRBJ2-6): SAVISQKPSRDICQRGTSLTIQCQVDSQVTMMFWYRQQPGQSLTLIATANQGSEATYESGFVIDKFPISRPNLTFSTLTVSNMSPEDSSIYLCSVGGDGANVLTFGAGSRLTVL.

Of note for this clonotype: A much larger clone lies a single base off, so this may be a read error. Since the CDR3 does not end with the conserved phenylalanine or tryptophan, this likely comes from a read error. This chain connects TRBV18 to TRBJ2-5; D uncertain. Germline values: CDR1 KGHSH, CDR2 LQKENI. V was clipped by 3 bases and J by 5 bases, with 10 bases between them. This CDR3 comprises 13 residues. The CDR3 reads CASSPARGETQYS. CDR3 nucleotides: TGTGCCAGCTCACCTGCTCGTGGGGAGACCCAGTACTCC.

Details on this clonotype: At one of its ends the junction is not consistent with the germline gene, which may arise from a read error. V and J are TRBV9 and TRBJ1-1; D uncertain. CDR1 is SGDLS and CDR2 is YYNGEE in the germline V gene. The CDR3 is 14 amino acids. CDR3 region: CASSEEESNTGAFF. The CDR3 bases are TGTGCCAGCAGCGAAGAGGAATCAAACACTGGAGCTTTCTTT.

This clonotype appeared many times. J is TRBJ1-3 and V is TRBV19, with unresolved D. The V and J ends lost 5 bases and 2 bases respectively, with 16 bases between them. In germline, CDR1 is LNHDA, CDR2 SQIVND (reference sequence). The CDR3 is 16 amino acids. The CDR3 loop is CASSAEDVVTGNTIYF. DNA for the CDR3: TGTGCCAGTAGTGCCGAGGACGTTGTAACTGGAAACACCATATATTTT.

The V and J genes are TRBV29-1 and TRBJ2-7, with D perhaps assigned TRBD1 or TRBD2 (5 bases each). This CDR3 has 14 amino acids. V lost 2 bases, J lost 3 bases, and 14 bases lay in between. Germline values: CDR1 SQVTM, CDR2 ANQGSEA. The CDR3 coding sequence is TGCAGCGTTGAACTGGGGGATATGGGCTACGAGCAGTACTTC. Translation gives CSVELGDMGYEQYF.

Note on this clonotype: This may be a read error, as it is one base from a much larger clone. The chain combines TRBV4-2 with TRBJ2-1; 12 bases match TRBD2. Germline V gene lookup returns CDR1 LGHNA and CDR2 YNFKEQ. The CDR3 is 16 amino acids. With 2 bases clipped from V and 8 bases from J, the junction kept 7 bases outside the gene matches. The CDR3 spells CASSQTSGGFRDEQFF. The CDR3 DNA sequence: TGTGCCAGCAGCCAAACTAGCGGGGGGTTCAGGGATGAGCAGTTCTTC.

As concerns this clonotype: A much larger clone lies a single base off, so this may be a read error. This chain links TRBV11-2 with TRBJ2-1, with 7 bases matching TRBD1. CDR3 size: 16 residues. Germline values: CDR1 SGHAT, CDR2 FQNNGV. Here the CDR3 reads CVSSLRRQGEYNEQFF. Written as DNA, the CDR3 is TGTGTCAGCAGCTTACGCCGCCAGGGGGAGTACAATGAGCAGTTCTTC.

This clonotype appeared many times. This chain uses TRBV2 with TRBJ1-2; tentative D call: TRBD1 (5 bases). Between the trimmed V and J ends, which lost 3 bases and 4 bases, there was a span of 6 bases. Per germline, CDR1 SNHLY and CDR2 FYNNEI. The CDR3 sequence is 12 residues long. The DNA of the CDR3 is TGTGCCAGCAGTGAGGACACCTATGGCTACACCTTC. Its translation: CASSEDTYGYTF.

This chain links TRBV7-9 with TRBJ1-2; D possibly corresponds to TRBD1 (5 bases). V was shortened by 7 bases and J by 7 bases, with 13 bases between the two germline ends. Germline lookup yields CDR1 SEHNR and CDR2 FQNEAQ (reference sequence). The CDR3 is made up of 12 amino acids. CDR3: CASTKNGGGYTF. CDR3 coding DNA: TGTGCCAGCACCAAGAACGGGGGTGGCTACACCTTC. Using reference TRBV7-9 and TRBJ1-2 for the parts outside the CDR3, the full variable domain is DTGVSQNPRHKITKRGQNVTFRCDPISEHNRLYWYRQTLGQGPEFLTYFQNEAQLEKSRLLSDRFSAERPKGSFSTLEIQRTEQGDSAMYLCASTKNGGGYTFGSGTRLTVV.

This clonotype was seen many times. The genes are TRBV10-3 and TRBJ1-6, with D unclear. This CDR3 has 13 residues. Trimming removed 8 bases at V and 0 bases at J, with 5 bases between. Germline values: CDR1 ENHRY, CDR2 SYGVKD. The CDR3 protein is CAISSSYNSPLHF. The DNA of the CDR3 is TGTGCCATCTCAAGCTCCTATAATTCACCCCTCCACTTT.

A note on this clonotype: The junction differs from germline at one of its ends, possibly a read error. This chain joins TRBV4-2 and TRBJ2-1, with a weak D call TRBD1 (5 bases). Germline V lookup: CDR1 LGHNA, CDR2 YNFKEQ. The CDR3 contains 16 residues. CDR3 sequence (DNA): TGTGCCAGTAGCCAAGGGGCAGTTAGCTCCCACAATGAGCGGTTCTTC. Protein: CASSQGAVSSHNERFF.